In its sample, the clone carrying this T cell receptor beta chain was seen many times. Its antigen is as yet unknown. This sample is part of a study of identical twins. Points from the study as a whole: Diverse VJ usage suggested most zero-insertion clonotypes were not invariant T cells. Model-predicted out-of-frame TCR alpha sharing fell below observed values in monozygotic twins. Reduced insertions were recorded for abundant cord blood beta clonotypes, with no such pattern in memory repertoires.

Each cDNA held unique molecular identifiers, and template switching gave it a universal primer site. Using its own MiXCR run on the 5' RACE reads, TCRdb lists one record per CDR3 protein. Of 690,000 or so distinct CDR3 sequences listed, around 8.6% are singletons. V lost 8 bases and J lost 1; bases outside the gene matches: 4. Germline lookup yields CDR1 SNHLY and CDR2 FYNNEI. The CDR3 covers 14 residues. This same sample was also part of a study on yellow fever vaccine responses in identical twins.

This sequence originates from a woman aged 18-29 years in good health. V is TRBV2 and J is TRBJ2-2; TRBD1 agrees at 7 bases. What was sequenced was PBMCs. The CDR3 is CASGWDRNTGELFF. DNA for the CDR3: TGTGCCAGCGGCTGGGACAGGAACACCGGGGAGCTGTTTTTT.